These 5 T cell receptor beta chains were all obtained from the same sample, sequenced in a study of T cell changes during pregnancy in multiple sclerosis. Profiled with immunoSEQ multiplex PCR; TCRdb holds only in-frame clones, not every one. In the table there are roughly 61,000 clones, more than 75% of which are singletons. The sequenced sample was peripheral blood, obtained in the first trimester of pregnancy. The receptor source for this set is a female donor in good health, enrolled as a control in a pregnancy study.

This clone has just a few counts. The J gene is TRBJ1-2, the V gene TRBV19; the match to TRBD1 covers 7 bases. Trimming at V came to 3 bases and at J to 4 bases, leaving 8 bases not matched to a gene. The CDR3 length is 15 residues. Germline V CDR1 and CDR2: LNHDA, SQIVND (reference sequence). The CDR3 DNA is TGTGCCAGTAGTATGGGGACAGTCCTCCCCTATGGCTACACCTTC. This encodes CASSMGTVLPYGYTF.

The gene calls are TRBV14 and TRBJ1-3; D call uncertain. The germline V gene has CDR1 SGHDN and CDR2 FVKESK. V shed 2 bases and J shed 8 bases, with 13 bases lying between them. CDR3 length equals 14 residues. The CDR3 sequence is CASSQKVNRDTIYF. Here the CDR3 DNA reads TGTGCCAGCAGCCAAAAAGTCAATCGGGACACCATATATTTT.

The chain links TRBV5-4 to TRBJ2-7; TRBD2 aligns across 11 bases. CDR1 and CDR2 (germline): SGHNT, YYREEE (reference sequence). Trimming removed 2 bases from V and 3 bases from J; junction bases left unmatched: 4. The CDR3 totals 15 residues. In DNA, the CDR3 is TGTGCCAGCAGCTTACTAGCGGGGGCCGGCTACGAGCAGTACTTC. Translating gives CASSLLAGAGYEQYF.

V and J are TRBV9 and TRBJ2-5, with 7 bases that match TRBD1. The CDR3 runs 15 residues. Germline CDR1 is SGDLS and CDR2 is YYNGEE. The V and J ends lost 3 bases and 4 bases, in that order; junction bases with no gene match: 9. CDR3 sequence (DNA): TGTGCCAGCAGCGCTCTCGACAGGGTCGCAGAGACCCAGTACTTC. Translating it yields CASSALDRVAETQYF.

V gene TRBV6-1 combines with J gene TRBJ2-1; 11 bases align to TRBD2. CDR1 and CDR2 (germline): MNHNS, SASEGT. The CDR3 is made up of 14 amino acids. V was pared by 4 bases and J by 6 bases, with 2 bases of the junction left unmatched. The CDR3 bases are TGTGCCAGCAGTGTAGCGGGGGGGCCCAATGAGCAGTTCTTC. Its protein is CASSVAGGPNEQFF.